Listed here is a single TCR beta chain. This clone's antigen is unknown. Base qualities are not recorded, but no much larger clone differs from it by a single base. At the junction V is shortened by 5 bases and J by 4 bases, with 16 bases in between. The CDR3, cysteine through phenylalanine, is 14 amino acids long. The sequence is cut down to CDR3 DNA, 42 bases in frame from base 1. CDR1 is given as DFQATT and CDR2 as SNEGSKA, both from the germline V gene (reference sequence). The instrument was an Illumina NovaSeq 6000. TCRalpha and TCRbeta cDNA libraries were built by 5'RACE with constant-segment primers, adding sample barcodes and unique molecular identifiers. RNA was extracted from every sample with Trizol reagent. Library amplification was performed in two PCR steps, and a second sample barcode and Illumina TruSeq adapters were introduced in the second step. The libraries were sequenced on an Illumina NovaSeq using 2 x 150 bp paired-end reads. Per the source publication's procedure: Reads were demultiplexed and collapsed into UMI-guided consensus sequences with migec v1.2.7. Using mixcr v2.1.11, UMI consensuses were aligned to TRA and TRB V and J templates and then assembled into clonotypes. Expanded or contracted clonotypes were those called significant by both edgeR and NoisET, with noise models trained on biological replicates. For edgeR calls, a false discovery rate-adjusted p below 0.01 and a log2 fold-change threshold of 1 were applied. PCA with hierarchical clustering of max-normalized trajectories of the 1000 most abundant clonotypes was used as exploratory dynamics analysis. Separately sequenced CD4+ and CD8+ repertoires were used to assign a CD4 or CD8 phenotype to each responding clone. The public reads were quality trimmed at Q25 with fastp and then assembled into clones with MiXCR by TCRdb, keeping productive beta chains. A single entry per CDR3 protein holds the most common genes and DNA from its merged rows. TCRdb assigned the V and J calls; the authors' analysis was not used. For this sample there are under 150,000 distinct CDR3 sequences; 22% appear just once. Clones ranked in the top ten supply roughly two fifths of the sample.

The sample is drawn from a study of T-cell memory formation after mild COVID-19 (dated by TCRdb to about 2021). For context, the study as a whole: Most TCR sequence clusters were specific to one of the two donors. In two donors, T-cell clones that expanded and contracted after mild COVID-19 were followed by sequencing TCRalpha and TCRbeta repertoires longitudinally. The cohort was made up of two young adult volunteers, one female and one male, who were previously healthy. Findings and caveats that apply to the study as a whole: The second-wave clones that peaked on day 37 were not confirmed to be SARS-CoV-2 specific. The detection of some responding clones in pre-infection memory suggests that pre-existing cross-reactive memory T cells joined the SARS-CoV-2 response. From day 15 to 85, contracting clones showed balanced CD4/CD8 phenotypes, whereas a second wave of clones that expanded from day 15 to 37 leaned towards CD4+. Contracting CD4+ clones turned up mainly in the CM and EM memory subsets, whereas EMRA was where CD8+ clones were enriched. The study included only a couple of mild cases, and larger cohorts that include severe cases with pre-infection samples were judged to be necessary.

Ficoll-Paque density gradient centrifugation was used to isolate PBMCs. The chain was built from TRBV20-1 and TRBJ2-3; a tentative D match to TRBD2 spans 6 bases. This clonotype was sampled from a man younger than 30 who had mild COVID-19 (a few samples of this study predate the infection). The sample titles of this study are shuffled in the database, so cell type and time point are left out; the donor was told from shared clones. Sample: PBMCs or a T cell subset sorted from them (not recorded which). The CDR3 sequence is CSAQPFGGADTQYF. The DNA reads TGCAGTGCTCAGCCCTTCGGGGGTGCAGATACGCAGTATTTT.